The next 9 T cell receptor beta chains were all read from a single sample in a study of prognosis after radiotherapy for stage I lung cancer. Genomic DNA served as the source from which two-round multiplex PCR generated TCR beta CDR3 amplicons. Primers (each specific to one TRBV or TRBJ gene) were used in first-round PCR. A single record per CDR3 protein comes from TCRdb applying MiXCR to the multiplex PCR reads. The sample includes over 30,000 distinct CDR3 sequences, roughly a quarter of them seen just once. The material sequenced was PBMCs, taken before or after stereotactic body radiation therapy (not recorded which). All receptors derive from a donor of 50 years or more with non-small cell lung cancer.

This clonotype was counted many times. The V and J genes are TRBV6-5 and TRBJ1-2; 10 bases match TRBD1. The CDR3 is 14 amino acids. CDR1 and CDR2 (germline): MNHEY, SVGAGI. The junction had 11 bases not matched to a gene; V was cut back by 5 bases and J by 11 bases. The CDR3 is CASSPRDRGKGYTF. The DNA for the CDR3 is TGTGCCAGCAGTCCCCGGGACAGGGGTAAAGGGTACACCTTC.

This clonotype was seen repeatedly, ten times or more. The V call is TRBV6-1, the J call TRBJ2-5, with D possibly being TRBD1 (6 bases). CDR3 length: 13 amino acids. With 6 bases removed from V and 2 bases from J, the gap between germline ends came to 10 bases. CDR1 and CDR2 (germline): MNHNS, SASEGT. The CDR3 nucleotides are TGTGCCAGCAGACCTAGGGGGCAAGAGACCCAGTACTTC. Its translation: CASRPRGQETQYF.

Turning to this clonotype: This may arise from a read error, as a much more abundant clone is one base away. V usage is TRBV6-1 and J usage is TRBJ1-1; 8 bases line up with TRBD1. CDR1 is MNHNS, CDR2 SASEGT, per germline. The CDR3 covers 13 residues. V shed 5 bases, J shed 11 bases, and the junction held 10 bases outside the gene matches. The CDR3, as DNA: TGTGCCAGCAGTCACACGTTGGGACAGGCGGCTTTCTTT. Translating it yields CASSHTLGQAAFF.

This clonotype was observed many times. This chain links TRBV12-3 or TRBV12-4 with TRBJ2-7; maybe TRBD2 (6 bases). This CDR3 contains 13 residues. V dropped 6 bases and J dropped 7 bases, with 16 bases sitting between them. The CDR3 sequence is CASSRREPGEQYF. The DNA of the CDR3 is TGTGCCAGCAGCCGCCGGGAGCCGGGTGAGCAGTACTTC.

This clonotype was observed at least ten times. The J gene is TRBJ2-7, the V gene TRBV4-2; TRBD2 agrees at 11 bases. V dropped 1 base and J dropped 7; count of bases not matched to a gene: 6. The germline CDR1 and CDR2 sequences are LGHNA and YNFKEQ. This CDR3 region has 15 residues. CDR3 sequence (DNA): TGTGCCAGCAGCCAAGTAGAGGCTAGCGGGAGGGAGCAGTACTTC. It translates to CASSQVEASGREQYF.

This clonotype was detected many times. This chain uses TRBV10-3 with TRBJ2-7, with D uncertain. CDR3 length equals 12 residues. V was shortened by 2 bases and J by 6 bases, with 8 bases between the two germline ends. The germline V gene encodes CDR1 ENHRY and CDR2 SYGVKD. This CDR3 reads CAISEKGFEQYF. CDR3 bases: TGTGCCATCAGTGAGAAAGGGTTCGAGCAGTACTTC.

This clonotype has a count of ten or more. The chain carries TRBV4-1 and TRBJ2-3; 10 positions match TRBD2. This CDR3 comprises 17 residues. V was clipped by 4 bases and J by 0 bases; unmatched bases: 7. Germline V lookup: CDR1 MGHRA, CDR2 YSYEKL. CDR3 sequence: CASSLSGRGPSTDTQYF. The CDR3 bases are TGCGCCAGCAGCCTCAGCGGGAGGGGGCCTAGCACAGATACGCAGTATTTT.

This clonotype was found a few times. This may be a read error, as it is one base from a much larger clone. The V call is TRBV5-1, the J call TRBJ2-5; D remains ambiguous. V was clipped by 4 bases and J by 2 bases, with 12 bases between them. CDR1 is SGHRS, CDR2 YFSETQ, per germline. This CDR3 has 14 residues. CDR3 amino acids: CASSPADSQETQYF. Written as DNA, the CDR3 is TGCGCCAGCAGCCCGGCAGACTCACAAGAGACCCAGTACTTC.

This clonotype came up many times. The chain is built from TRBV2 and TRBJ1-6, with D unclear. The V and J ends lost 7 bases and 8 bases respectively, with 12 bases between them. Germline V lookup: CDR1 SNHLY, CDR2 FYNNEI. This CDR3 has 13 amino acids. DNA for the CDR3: TGTGCCAGCAACATGAATGGAGATTCACCCCTCCACTTT. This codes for CASNMNGDSPLHF.